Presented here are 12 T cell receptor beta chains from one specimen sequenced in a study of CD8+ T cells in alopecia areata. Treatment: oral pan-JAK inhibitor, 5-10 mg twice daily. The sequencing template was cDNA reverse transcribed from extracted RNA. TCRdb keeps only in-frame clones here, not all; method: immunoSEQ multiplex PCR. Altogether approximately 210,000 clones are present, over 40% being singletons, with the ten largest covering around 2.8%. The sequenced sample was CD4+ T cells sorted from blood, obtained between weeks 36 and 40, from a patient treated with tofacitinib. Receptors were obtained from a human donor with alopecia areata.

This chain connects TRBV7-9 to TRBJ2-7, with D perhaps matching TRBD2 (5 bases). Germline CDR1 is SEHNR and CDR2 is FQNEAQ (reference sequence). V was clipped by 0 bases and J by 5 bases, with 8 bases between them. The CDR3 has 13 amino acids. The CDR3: CASSLATGDEQYF. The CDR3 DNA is TGTGCCAGCAGCTTAGCGACCGGGGACGAGCAGTACTTC. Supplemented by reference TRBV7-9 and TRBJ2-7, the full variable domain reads DTGVSQNPRHKITKRGQNVTFRCDPISEHNRLYWYRQTLGQGPEFLTYFQNEAQLEKSRLLSDRFSAERPKGSFSTLEIQRTEQGDSAMYLCASSLATGDEQYFGPGTRLTVT.

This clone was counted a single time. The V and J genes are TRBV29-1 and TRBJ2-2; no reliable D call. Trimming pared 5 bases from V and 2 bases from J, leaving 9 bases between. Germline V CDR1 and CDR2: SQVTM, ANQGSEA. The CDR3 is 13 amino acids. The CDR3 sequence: CSVSASNTGELFF. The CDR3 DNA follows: TGCAGCGTTAGTGCATCTAACACCGGGGAGCTGTTTTTT.

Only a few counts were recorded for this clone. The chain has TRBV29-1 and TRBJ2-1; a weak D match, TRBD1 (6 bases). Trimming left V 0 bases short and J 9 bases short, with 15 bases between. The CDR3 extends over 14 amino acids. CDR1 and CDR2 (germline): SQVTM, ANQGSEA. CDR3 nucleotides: TGCAGCGTTGAAGAAAGTAACAGGGACCGTGAGCAGTTCTTC. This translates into CSVEESNRDREQFF.

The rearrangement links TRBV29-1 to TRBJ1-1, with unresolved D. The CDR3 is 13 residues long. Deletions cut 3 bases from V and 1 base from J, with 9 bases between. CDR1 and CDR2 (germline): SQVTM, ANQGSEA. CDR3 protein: CSVEVRGNTEAFF. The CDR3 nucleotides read TGCAGCGTTGAGGTTCGTGGGAACACTGAAGCTTTCTTT.

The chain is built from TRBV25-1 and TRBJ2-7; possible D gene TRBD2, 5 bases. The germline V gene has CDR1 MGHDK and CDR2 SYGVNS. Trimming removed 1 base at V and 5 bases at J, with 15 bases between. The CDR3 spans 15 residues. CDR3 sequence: CASSELDSVVNEQYF. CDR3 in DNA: TGTGCCAGCAGTGAATTGGATAGCGTGGTCAACGAGCAGTACTTC.

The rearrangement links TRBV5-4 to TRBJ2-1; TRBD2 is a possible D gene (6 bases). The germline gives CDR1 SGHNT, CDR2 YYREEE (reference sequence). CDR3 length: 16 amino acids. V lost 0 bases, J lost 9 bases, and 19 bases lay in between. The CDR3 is CASSLAPLAGSGEQFF. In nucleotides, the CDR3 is TGTGCCAGCAGCTTGGCCCCACTAGCCGGATCGGGTGAGCAGTTCTTC.

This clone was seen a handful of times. The CDR3 coding sequence is TGTGCCAGCTGGCGCGGGAGGGTGGTTGGGAATGAGCAGTTCTTC. This encodes CASWRGRVVGNEQFF. The gene calls are TRBV2 and TRBJ2-1, with 9 bases identical to TRBD2. The CDR3 runs 15 residues. Germline values: CDR1 SNHLY, CDR2 FYNNEI. V lost 8 bases to trimming and J lost 7 bases; unmatched junction nucleotides: 12.

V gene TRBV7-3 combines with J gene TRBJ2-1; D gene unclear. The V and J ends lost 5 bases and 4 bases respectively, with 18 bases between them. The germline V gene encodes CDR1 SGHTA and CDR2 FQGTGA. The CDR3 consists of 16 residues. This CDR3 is CASSQALQPPYNEQFF. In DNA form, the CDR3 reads TGTGCCAGCAGCCAAGCACTACAACCCCCTTACAATGAGCAGTTCTTC.

CDR3 sequence (DNA): TGCGCCAGCAGAAGGAGCGGGAGGTCATATACCGGGGAGCTGTTTTTT. It yields the protein CASRRSGRSYTGELFF. The rearrangement links TRBV4-3 to TRBJ2-2; 9 bases are a match to TRBD2. Germline CDR1 and CDR2: LGHNA and YSLEER. Unmatched junction bases numbered 10, after V lost 6 bases and J lost 5 bases. The CDR3 runs 16 residues.

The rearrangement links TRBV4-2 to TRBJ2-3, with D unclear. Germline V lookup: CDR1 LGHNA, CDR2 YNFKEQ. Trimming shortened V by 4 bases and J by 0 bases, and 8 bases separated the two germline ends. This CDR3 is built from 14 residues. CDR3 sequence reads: CASSRSDSTDTQYF. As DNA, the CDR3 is TGTGCCAGCAGCCGGAGCGACAGCACAGATACGCAGTATTTT.

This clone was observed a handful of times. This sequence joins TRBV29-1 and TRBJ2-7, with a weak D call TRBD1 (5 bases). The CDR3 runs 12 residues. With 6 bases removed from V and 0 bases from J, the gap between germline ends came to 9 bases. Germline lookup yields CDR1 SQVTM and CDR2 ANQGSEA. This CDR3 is CSVARGSYEQYF. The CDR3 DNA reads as TGCAGCGTCGCAAGGGGCTCCTACGAGCAGTACTTC.

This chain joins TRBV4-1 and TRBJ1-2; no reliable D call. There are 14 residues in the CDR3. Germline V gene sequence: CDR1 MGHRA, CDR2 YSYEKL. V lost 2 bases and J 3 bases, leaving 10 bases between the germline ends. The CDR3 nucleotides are TGCGCCAGCAGCCAACGGGCCGGCGACTATGGCTACACCTTC. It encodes CASSQRAGDYGYTF.